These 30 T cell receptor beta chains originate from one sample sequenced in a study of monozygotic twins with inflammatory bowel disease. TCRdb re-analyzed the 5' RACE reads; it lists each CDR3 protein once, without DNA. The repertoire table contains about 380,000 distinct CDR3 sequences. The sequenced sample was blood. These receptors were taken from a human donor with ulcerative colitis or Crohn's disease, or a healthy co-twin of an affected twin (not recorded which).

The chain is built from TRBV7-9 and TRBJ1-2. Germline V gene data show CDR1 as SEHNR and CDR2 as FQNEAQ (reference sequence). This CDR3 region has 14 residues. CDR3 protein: CASSDHGVNYGYTF.

The CDR3 is CASSLFYPAYEQYF. This chain joins TRBV19 and TRBJ2-7; the D call of TRBD1 rests on TCRdb alone, since no DNA is present to check it. CDR1 and CDR2 from the germline V gene are LNHDA and SQIVND (reference sequence). The CDR3 is made up of 14 amino acids.

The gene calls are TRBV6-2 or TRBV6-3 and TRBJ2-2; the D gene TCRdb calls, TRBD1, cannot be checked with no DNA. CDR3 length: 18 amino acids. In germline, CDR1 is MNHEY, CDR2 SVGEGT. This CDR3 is CASTDPIDRQGYTGELFF.

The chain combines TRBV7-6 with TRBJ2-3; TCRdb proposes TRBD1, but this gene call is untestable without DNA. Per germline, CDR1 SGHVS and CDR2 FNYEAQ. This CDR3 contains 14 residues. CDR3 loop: CASSLRQGADTQYF.

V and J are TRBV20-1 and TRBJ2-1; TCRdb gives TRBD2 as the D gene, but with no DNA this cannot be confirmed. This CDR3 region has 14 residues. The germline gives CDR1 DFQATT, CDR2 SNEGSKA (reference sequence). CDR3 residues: CRTAEGRSYNEQFF.

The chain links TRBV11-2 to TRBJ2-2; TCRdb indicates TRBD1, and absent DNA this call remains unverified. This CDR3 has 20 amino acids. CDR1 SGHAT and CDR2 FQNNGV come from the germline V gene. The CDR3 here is CASSSRQGAGSRGPHWELFF.

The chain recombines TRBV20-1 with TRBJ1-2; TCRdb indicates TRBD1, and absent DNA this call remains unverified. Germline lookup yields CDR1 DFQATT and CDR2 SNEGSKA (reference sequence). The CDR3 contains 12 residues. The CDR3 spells CSAGDRNYGYTF.

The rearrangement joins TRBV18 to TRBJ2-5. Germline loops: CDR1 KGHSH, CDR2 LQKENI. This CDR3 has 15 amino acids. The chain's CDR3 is CASSRLSYSQETQYF.

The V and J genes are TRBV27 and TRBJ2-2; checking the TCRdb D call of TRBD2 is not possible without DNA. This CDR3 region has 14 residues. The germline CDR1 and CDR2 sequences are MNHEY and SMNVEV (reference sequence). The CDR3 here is CASKSTAGTGELFF.

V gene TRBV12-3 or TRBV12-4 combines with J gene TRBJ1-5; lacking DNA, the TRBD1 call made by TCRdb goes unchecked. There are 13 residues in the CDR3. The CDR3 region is CASTNQGNQPQHF.

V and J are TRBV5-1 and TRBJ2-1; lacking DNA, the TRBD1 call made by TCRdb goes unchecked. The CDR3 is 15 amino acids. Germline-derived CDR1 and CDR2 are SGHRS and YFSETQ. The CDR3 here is CASSLGGQVSNEQFF. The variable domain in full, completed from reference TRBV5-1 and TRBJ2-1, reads KAGVTQTPRYLIKTRGQQVTLSCSPISGHRSVSWYQQTPGQGLQFLFEYFSETQRNKGNFPGRFSGRQFSNSRSEMNVSTLELGDSALYLCASSLGGQVSNEQFFGPGTRLTVL.

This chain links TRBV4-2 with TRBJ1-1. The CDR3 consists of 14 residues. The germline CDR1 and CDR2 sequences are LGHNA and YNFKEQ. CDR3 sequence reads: CASSHDLGDREAFF.

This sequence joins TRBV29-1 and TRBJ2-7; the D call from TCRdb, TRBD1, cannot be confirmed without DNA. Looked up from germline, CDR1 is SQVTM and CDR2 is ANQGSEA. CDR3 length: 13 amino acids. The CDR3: CSHSARDRYEQYF.

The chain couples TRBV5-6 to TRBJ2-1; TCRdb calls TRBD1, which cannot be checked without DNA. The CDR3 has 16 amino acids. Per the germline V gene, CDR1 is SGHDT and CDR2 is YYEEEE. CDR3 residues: CASSLEVGEIANEQFF.

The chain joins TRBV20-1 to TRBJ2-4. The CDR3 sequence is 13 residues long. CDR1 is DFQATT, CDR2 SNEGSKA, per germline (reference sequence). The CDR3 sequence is CSARDRRINIQYF.

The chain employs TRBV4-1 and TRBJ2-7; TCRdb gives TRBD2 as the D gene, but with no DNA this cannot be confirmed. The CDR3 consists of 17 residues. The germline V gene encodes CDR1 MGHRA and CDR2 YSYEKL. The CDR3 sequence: CASSQDRGLGGPYEQYF.

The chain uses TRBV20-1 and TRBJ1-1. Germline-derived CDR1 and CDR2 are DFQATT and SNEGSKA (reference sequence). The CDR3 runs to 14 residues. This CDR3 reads CSAMEGGEGTEAFF.

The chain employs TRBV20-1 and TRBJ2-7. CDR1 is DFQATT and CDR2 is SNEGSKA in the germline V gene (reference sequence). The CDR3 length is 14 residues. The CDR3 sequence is CSARDPARFYEQYF.

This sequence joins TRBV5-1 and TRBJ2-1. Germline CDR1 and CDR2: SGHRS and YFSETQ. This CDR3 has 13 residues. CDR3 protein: CASSFAGFHEQFF. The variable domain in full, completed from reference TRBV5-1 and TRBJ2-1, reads KAGVTQTPRYLIKTRGQQVTLSCSPISGHRSVSWYQQTPGQGLQFLFEYFSETQRNKGNFPGRFSGRQFSNSRSEMNVSTLELGDSALYLCASSFAGFHEQFFGPGTRLTVL.

The CDR3: CASSYEGQNLREKLFF. This chain connects TRBV6-5 to TRBJ1-4; the D call from TCRdb, TRBD1, cannot be confirmed without DNA. This CDR3 comprises 16 residues. The germline V gene has CDR1 MNHEY and CDR2 SVGAGI.

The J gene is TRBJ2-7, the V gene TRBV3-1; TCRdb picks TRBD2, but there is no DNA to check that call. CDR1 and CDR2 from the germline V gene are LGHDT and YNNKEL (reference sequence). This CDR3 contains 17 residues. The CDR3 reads CASSIRLAGVILYEQYF.

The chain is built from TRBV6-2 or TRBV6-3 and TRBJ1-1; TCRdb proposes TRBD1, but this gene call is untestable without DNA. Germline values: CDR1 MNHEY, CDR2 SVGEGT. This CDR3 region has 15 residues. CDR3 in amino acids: CASSPLTGVNTEAFF.

The CDR3 loop reads CASKDRSLTDTQYF. The J gene is TRBJ2-3, the V gene TRBV19; TCRdb picks TRBD1, but there is no DNA to check that call. From germline, CDR1 is LNHDA and CDR2 SQIVND (reference sequence). This CDR3 spans 14 amino acids. Full variable domain (remainder filled in from reference TRBV19 and TRBJ2-3): DGGITQSPKYLFRKEGQNVTLSCEQNLNHDAMYWYRQDPGQGLRLIYYSQIVNDFQKGDIAEGYSVSREKKESFPLTVTSAQKNPTAFYLCASKDRSLTDTQYFGPGTRLTVL.

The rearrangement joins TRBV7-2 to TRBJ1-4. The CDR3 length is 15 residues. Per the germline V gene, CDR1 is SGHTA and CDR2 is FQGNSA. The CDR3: CASSTRRTTNEKLFF.

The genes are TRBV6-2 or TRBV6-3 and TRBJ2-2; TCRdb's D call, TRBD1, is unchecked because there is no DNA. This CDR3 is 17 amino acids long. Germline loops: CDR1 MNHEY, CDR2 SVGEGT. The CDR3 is CASRIRRQGMGTGELFF.

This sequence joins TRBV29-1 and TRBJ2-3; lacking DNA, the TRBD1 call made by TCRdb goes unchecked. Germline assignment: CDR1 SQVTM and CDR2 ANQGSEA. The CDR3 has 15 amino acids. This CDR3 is CSVEGTDTSTDTQYF.

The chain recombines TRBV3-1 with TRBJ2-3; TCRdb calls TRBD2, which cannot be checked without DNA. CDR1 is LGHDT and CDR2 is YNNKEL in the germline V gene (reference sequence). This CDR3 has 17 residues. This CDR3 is CASSLQAGPPGRSTQYF.

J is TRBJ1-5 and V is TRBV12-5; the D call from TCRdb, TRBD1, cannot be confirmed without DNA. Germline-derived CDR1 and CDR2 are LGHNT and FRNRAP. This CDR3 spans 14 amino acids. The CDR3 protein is CASGPQGSWQPQHF.

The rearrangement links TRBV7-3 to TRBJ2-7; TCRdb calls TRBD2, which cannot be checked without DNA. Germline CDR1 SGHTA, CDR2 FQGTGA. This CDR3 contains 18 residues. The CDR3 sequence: CASLHRGPSGLLVYEQYF.

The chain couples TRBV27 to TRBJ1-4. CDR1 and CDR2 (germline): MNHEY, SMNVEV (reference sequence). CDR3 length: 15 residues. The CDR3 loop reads CASSLSLRWGEKLFF.